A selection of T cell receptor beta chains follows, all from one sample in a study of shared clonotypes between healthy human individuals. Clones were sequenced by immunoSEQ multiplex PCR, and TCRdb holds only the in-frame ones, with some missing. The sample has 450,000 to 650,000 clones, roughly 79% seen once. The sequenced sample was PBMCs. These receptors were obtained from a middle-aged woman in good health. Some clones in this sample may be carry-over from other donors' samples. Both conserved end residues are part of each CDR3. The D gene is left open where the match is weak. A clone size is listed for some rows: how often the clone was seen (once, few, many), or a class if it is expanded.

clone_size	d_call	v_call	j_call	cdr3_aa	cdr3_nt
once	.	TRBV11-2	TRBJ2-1	CASSLGAWGEQFF	TGTGCCAGCAGCTTAGGAGCATGGGGTGAGCAGTTCTTC
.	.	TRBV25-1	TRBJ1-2	CASRSEGHLYGYTF	TGTGCCAGCAGGTCGGAGGGACACCTCTATGGCTACACCTTC
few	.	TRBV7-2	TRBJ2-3	CASSLAAASTDTQYF	TGTGCCAGCAGCTTAGCGGCTGCTAGCACAGATACGCAGTATTTT
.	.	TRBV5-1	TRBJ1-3	CASSLAGRDNSGNTIYF	TGCGCCAGCAGCTTGGCCGGCCGGGACAACTCTGGAAACACCATATATTTT
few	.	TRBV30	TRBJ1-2	CAWGTNYGYTF	TGTGCCTGGGGGACTAACTATGGCTACACCTTC
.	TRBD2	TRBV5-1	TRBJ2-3	CASSLSSGSDTQYF	TGCGCCAGCAGCTTGTCGAGCGGGAGTGATACGCAGTATTTT
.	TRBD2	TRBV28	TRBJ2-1	CASSFLAGAPYNEQFF	TGTGCCAGCAGTTTCTTAGCGGGAGCGCCCTACAATGAGCAGTTCTTC
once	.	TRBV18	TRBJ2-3	CASSPGVGDTQYF	TGTGCCAGCTCACCAGGGGTTGGTGATACGCAGTATTTT
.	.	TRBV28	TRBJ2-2	CASSVTDGELFF	TGTGCCAGCAGTGTTACCGACGGGGAGCTGTTTTTT
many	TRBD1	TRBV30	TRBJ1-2	CAWSGVGGTVYGYTF	TGTGCCTGGAGTGGTGTCGGCGGGACAGTCTATGGCTACACCTTC
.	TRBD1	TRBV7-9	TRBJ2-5	CASSSWTGPIQETQYF	TGTGCCAGCAGCTCCTGGACAGGGCCGATACAAGAGACCCAGTACTTC
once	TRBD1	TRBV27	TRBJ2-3	CASRRDRRYTDTQYF	TGTGCCAGCAGACGGGACAGGCGATACACAGATACGCAGTATTTT
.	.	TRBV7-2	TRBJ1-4	CASSLGNEKLFF	TGTGCCAGCAGCTTAGGAAATGAAAAACTGTTTTTT
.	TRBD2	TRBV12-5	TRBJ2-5	CASGLGLAGEETQYF	TGTGCTAGTGGTTTGGGACTAGCGGGAGAAGAGACCCAGTACTTC
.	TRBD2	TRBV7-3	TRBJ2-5	CASSLSGSGETQYF	TGTGCCAGCAGCCTAAGCGGGAGTGGAGAGACCCAGTACTTC
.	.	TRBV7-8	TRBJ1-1	CASSPLLLSRAEAFF	TGTGCCAGCAGCCCTCTACTCCTCTCCCGCGCTGAAGCTTTCTTT
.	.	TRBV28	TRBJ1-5	CASRQGGDNQPQHF	TGTGCCAGCAGACAGGGAGGAGACAATCAGCCCCAGCATTTT
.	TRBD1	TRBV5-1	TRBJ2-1	CASRQGVTYNEQFF	TGCGCCAGCAGGCAGGGGGTTACGTACAATGAGCAGTTCTTC
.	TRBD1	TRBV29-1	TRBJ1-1	CSVGTGGLGTEAFF	TGCAGCGTTGGGACAGGGGGCCTGGGGACTGAAGCTTTCTTT
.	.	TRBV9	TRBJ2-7	CASSVGDRNYEQYF	TGTGCCAGCAGCGTAGGTGACAGAAACTACGAGCAGTACTTC
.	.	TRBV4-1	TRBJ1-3	CASSQGVWGAGNTIYF	TGCGCCAGCAGCCAAGGAGTATGGGGGGCTGGAAACACCATATATTTT
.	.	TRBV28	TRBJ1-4	CASNMGVTNEKLLF	TGTGCCAGCAACATGGGGGTAACTAATGAAAAACTGCTTTTT
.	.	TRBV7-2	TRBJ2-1	CASSPYNFEQFF	TGTGCCAGCAGCCCTTATAATTTTGAGCAGTTCTTC
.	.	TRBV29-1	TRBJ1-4	CSVSPRGQGEKLFF	TGCAGCGTTTCACCTAGGGGACAAGGGGAAAAACTGTTTTTT